A single sample is the source of the 30 T cell receptor beta chains below, sequenced in a study of cytomegalovirus exposure and HLA in healthy donors. In the PCR, 60 Vbeta and 13 Jbeta primers were used. Some clones are missing from TCRdb's copy, which holds only in-frame ones; the method was immunoSEQ multiplex PCR. The profile shows approximately 100,000 clones, roughly 80% of them singletons. What was sequenced was PBMCs. Every receptor here comes from a man aged 35 to 55 in good health and CMV-seronegative.

This chain links TRBV9 with TRBJ1-3; 7 bases line up with TRBD1. Germline trimming cut 1 base from V and 4 bases from J; bases unmatched to any gene: 5. The CDR3 spans 15 residues. CDR1 is SGDLS, CDR2 YYNGEE, per germline. DNA of the CDR3: TGTGCCAGCAGCGTACAGGGGGTGGGGGGAAACACCATATATTTT. Amino acids: CASSVQGVGGNTIYF.

The V gene is TRBV6-7, the J gene TRBJ2-4; 7 bases are a match to TRBD2. TRBV6-7 is labeled an ORF, and its function is uncertain. The CDR3 extends over 22 amino acids. Trimming cost V 6 bases and J 0 bases; bases outside gene matches: 26. CDR3 sequence reads: CASSSAAGSMGGYLIAKNIQYF. CDR3 nucleotides: TGTGCCAGCAGCTCGGCGGCAGGGAGTATGGGGGGGTACCTGATAGCCAAAAACATTCAGTACTTC.

The V gene is TRBV5-1, the J gene TRBJ1-1, with D unclear. The germline V and J ends were trimmed by 4 bases and 0 bases, with 13 bases remaining between them. The CDR3 sequence is 15 residues long. The germline CDR1 and CDR2 sequences are SGHRS and YFSETQ. Written as DNA, the CDR3 is TGCGCCAGCAGCCTGACAAGCCTCATGAACACTGAAGCTTTCTTT. Protein: CASSLTSLMNTEAFF. Variable domain in full (rest from reference TRBV5-1 and TRBJ1-1): KAGVTQTPRYLIKTRGQQVTLSCSPISGHRSVSWYQQTPGQGLQFLFEYFSETQRNKGNFPGRFSGRQFSNSRSEMNVSTLELGDSALYLCASSLTSLMNTEAFFGQGTRLTVV.

CDR3 loop: CASSLAAVDYGYTF. As DNA, the CDR3 is TGTGCCAGCAGCTTAGCGGCGGTCGACTATGGCTACACCTTC. V usage is TRBV7-8 and J usage is TRBJ1-2, with D unresolved. Germline V lookup: CDR1 SGHVS, CDR2 FQNEAQ. Trimming pared 0 bases from V and 3 bases from J, leaving 8 bases between. The CDR3 consists of 14 residues.

The chain joins TRBV5-6 to TRBJ2-5; D is possibly TRBD2 (6 bases). V gave up 5 bases and J gave up 3 bases, with 8 bases separating them. This CDR3 spans 12 amino acids. Germline CDR1 and CDR2: SGHDT and YYEEEE. The CDR3 region has the DNA TGTGCCAGCAGGCTAGCGAAAGAGACCCAGTACTTC. Its protein product is CASRLAKETQYF.

The chain carries TRBV19 and TRBJ1-2; maybe TRBD1 (5 bases). V shed 10 bases and J shed 4 bases, with 22 bases lying between them. The CDR3 loop spans 15 amino acids. Per the germline V gene, CDR1 is LNHDA and CDR2 is SQIVND (reference sequence). As DNA, the CDR3 is TGTGCCACCGATGAGGGGTCCGGGGGGTTCTATGGCTACACCTTC. Residues: CATDEGSGGFYGYTF.

The V gene is TRBV19, the J gene TRBJ1-1; no definite D call. The ends were cut back, 5 bases at V and 1 base at J, with 8 bases in the middle. The CDR3 extends over 13 amino acids. Per germline, CDR1 LNHDA and CDR2 SQIVND (reference sequence). CDR3 nucleotide sequence: TGTGCCAGTAGTTCCACAGCGAACACTGAAGCTTTCTTT. It is translated as CASSSTANTEAFF. The variable domain in full, completed from reference TRBV19 and TRBJ1-1, reads DGGITQSPKYLFRKEGQNVTLSCEQNLNHDAMYWYRQDPGQGLRLIYYSQIVNDFQKGDIAEGYSVSREKKESFPLTVTSAQKNPTAFYLCASSSTANTEAFFGQGTRLTVV.

This chain uses TRBV6-1 with TRBJ1-2; D is perhaps TRBD1 (5 bases). The CDR3 has 14 amino acids. Trimming stripped 1 base from V and 8 bases from J, with 14 bases between. In germline, CDR1 is MNHNS, CDR2 SASEGT. DNA for the CDR3: TGTGCCAGCAGTGAAGTAAGGACAAGAGAAGGCTACACCTTC. Its translation is CASSEVRTREGYTF.

This sequence joins TRBV7-2 and TRBJ2-2; the match to TRBD2 covers 8 bases. This CDR3 has 14 amino acids. The V gene's germline CDR1 is SGHTA and CDR2 FQGNSA. Trimming cost V 7 bases and J 6 bases; bases outside gene matches: 7. CDR3 in amino acids: CASTPGTRAGELFF. The CDR3 region has the DNA TGTGCCAGCACCCCCGGGACTAGGGCCGGGGAGCTGTTTTTT.

This clone occurred a few times. This rearrangement joins TRBV30 to TRBJ2-7; 10 positions match TRBD1. Germline V gene lookup returns CDR1 GTSNPN and CDR2 SVGIG (reference sequence). The CDR3 consists of 14 residues. J was trimmed by 3 bases and V by 8 bases; bases with no gene match: 10. The CDR3 reads CAGSSGTGDYEQYF. In nucleotides, the CDR3 is TGTGCCGGAAGTTCGGGGACAGGGGACTACGAGCAGTACTTC.

This clone appeared a few times. The CDR3, as DNA: TGTGCCAGTAGGGGCAGGTTGGTCACTGAAGCTTTCTTT. Its translation is CASRGRLVTEAFF. The chain recombines TRBV19 with TRBJ1-1; D is undetermined. CDR3 length equals 13 residues. CDR1 and CDR2 from the germline V gene are LNHDA and SQIVND (reference sequence). Trimming stripped 6 bases from V and 4 bases from J, with 12 bases between.

The chain combines TRBV7-3 with TRBJ2-3; a possible D gene is TRBD1 (6 bases). Germline-derived CDR1 and CDR2 are SGHTA and FQGTGA. The CDR3 consists of 16 residues. Deletions cut 2 bases from V and 5 bases from J, with 17 bases between. The CDR3 DNA reads as TGTGCCAGCAGCTTAGGTCTGGGGGCGTTTGAAGATACGCAGTATTTT. It translates to CASSLGLGAFEDTQYF.

The chain uses TRBV7-8 and TRBJ1-2, with 7 nucleotides matching TRBD1. The CDR3 length is 16 residues. Germline V gene lookup returns CDR1 SGHVS and CDR2 FQNEAQ. J was trimmed by 0 bases and V by 3 bases; bases with no gene match: 7. The CDR3 coding sequence is TGTGCCAGCAGCTTGTCGCCGGGACAGACTAACTATGGCTACACCTTC. The encoded protein is CASSLSPGQTNYGYTF.

J is TRBJ1-2 and V is TRBV2; D is possibly TRBD1 (5 bases). The V end lost 4 bases, the J end lost 3 bases, and 9 bases lay between the germline ends. This CDR3 contains 13 residues. The V gene's germline CDR1 is SNHLY and CDR2 FYNNEI. The CDR3 reads CASSVGTDYGYTF. CDR3 sequence (DNA): TGTGCCAGCAGTGTCGGGACTGACTATGGCTACACCTTC. Variable domain in full (rest from reference TRBV2 and TRBJ1-2): EPEVTQTPSHQVTQMGQEVILRCVPISNHLYFYWYRQILGQKVEFLVSFYNNEISEKSEIFDDQFSVERPDGSNFTLKIRSTKLEDSAMYFCASSVGTDYGYTFGSGTRLTVV.

V and J are TRBV30 and TRBJ2-6; the D gene is possibly TRBD2 (5 bases). V shed 1 base and J shed 1 base, with 8 bases lying between them. Germline V gene lookup returns CDR1 GTSNPN and CDR2 SVGIG (reference sequence). The CDR3 is 15 residues long. CDR3 coding DNA: TGTGCCTGGAGTGAAGGGAGTTCTGGGGCCAACGTCCTGACTTTC. Its translation is CAWSEGSSGANVLTF. The variable domain in full, completed from reference TRBV30 and TRBJ2-6, reads SQTIHQWPATLVQPVGSPLSLECTVEGTSNPNLYWYRQAAGRGLQLLFYSVGIGQISSEVPQNLSASRPQDRQFILSSKKLLLSDSGFYLCAWSEGSSGANVLTFGAGSRLTVL.

The chain carries TRBV19 and TRBJ1-1; tentatively, D is TRBD1 (6 bases). Trimming removed 5 bases from V and 0 bases from J, with 10 bases in between. CDR3 length: 14 residues. Germline V gives CDR1 LNHDA, CDR2 SQIVND (reference sequence). The DNA for the CDR3 is TGTGCCAGTAGTTGGGACAACATGAACACTGAAGCTTTCTTT. Protein sequence: CASSWDNMNTEAFF.

The chain links TRBV6-5 to TRBJ2-3; 9 bases fit TRBD1. V lost 5 bases and J lost 4; bases outside the gene matches: 4. CDR1 and CDR2 (germline): MNHEY, SVGAGI. CDR3 size: 14 residues. DNA for the CDR3: TGTGCCAGCAGTCCCCGACAGGGGGCAGATACGCAGTATTTT. As protein: CASSPRQGADTQYF.

The count of this clone is one. V is TRBV15 and J is TRBJ1-1; a possible D gene is TRBD1 (5 bases). CDR3 length: 15 residues. Germline V gene data show CDR1 as LNHNV and CDR2 as YYDKDF (reference sequence). Trimming removed 1 base from V and 0 bases from J, with 9 bases in between. The CDR3 spells CATSRGSGLNTEAFF. For the CDR3, the DNA is TGTGCCACCAGCAGAGGGTCAGGGTTGAACACTGAAGCTTTCTTT.

The chain has TRBV5-1 and TRBJ2-5; D gene ambiguous. The CDR3 consists of 12 residues. Germline V gene sequence: CDR1 SGHRS, CDR2 YFSETQ. V shed 4 bases and J shed 1 base, with 5 bases lying between them. CDR3 bases: TGCGCCAGCAGCCCCTTCCAAGAGACCCAGTACTTC. Its protein product is CASSPFQETQYF. The full variable domain, with the rest looked up from reference TRBV5-1 and TRBJ2-5, is KAGVTQTPRYLIKTRGQQVTLSCSPISGHRSVSWYQQTPGQGLQFLFEYFSETQRNKGNFPGRFSGRQFSNSRSEMNVSTLELGDSALYLCASSPFQETQYFGPGTRLLVL.

This sequence joins TRBV4-1 and TRBJ1-2; a weak D match, TRBD1 (6 bases). V gave up 4 bases and J gave up 4 bases, with 16 bases separating them. The germline V gene has CDR1 MGHRA and CDR2 YSYEKL. The CDR3 spans 15 residues. The CDR3 protein is CASSLGQTEGYGYTF. In DNA form, the CDR3 reads TGCGCCAGCAGCCTCGGACAGACTGAGGGCTATGGCTACACCTTC.

J is TRBJ2-3 and V is TRBV6-6; a weak D match, TRBD2 (5 bases). CDR3 size: 14 residues. In germline, CDR1 is MNHNY, CDR2 SVGAGI (reference sequence). V was shortened by 5 bases and J by 1 base, with 10 bases between the two germline ends. The chain's CDR3 is CASSRVGGTDTQYF. CDR3 nucleotides: TGTGCCAGCAGTAGGGTGGGAGGCACAGATACGCAGTATTTT.

The rearrangement joins TRBV7-9 to TRBJ1-5, with 8 nucleotides matching TRBD1. Germline CDR1 is SEHNR and CDR2 is FQNEAQ (reference sequence). The CDR3 runs to 15 residues. V dropped 5 bases and J dropped 2; count of bases not matched to a gene: 5. For the CDR3, the DNA is TGTGCCAGCAGCGCCCAGGGGGCTGGCAATCAGCCCCAGCATTTT. It encodes CASSAQGAGNQPQHF.

This clone was recorded once. This chain links TRBV7-3 with TRBJ1-5; D is undetermined. Germline lookup yields CDR1 SGHTA and CDR2 FQGTGA. V dropped 7 bases and J dropped 0 bases, with 19 bases sitting between them. The CDR3 covers 17 residues. For the CDR3, the DNA is TGTGCCAGCAACCCTGGGCAAAACGAGTTTAGCAATCAGCCCCAGCATTTT. Its translation is CASNPGQNEFSNQPQHF.

This clone was picked up a small number of times. This chain uses TRBV12-5 with TRBJ1-2; 10 bases map to TRBD1. Per germline, CDR1 LGHNT and CDR2 FRNRAP. J lost 6 bases, V lost 1 base, and 11 bases had no gene match. This CDR3 contains 17 residues. The CDR3 nucleotides are TGTGCTAGTGGTTTGGACCTCCGGGACAGGGGATTCCATGGCTACACCTTC. It encodes CASGLDLRDRGFHGYTF.

The rearrangement links TRBV6-1 to TRBJ1-2, with 7 bases lining up with TRBD1. CDR3 length equals 14 residues. The trim removed 9 bases at V and 4 bases at J, leaving 11 bases unmatched. Germline V gene sequence: CDR1 MNHNS, CDR2 SASEGT. The CDR3 DNA is TGTGCCAGTGCCCAAGGGACAGACCTCTATGGCTACACCTTC. This codes for CASAQGTDLYGYTF.

This clone showed up just a few times. The chain carries TRBV2 and TRBJ1-2; 9 bases fit TRBD1. CDR3 size: 13 residues. The junction had 5 bases not matched to a gene; V was cut back by 6 bases and J by 6 bases. Germline V gives CDR1 SNHLY, CDR2 FYNNEI. CDR3 loop: CASSRTGANGYTF. The CDR3 coding sequence is TGTGCCAGCAGCAGGACAGGGGCTAATGGCTACACCTTC. Supplemented by reference TRBV2 and TRBJ1-2, the full variable domain reads EPEVTQTPSHQVTQMGQEVILRCVPISNHLYFYWYRQILGQKVEFLVSFYNNEISEKSEIFDDQFSVERPDGSNFTLKIRSTKLEDSAMYFCASSRTGANGYTFGSGTRLTVV.

This clone has just one count. At one end, the junction sequence differs from germline, possibly due to a read error. The chain links TRBV7-7 to TRBJ2-1, with 7 bases that match TRBD2. Per the germline V gene, CDR1 is SSHAT and CDR2 is FNYEAQ (reference sequence). This CDR3 region has 15 residues. The CDR3 DNA reads as TGTGCTAGCAGCCGCAGCGGGGTAGGCGGCGGTGAGCAGTTCTTC. This encodes CASSRSGVGGGEQFF.

The chain is built from TRBV5-4 and TRBJ2-1; D perhaps matches TRBD2 (6 bases). The germline V and J ends were trimmed by 3 bases and 4 bases, with 14 bases remaining between them. The CDR3 extends over 15 amino acids. The V gene's germline CDR1 is SGHNT and CDR2 YYREEE (reference sequence). The CDR3 DNA is TGTGCCAGCAGCTACTCGGTTGGGGGGTACAATGAGCAGTTCTTC. It specifies CASSYSVGGYNEQFF.

There are a few counts of this clone. For the CDR3, the DNA is TGTGCCAGCAGTGTATCCGAGGAAGAGACCCAGTACTTC. It translates to CASSVSEEETQYF. This chain uses TRBV6-1 with TRBJ2-5; D call uncertain. V was trimmed by 4 bases and J by 3 bases, leaving 9 bases between them. This CDR3 region has 13 residues. Germline loops: CDR1 MNHNS, CDR2 SASEGT.

The chain carries TRBV5-1 and TRBJ1-1; TRBD1 aligns across 7 bases. The germline V gene encodes CDR1 SGHRS and CDR2 YFSETQ. The CDR3 covers 13 residues. Trimming at V came to 7 bases and at J to 8 bases, leaving 11 bases not matched to a gene. This CDR3 is CASSNSLTGEAFF. The DNA for the CDR3 is TGCGCCAGCTCTAACTCCCTGACAGGGGAAGCTTTCTTT.